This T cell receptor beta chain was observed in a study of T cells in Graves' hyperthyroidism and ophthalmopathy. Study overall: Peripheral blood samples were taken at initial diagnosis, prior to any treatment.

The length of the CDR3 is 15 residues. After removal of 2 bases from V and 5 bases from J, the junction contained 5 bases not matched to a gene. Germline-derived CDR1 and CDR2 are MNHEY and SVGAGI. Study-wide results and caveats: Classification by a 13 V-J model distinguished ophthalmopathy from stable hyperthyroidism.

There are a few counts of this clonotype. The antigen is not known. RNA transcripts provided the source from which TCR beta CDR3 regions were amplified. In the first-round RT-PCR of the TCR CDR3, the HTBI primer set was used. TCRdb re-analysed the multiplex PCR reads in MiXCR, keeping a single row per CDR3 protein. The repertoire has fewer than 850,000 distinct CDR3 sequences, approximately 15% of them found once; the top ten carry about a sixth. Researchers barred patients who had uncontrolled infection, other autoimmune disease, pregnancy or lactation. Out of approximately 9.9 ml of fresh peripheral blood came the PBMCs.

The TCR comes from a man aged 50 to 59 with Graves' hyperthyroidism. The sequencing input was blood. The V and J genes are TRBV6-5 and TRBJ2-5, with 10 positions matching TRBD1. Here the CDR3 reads CASSYRTGGMETQYF. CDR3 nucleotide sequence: TGTGCCAGCAGTTACCGGACAGGGGGTATGGAGACCCAGTACTTC.